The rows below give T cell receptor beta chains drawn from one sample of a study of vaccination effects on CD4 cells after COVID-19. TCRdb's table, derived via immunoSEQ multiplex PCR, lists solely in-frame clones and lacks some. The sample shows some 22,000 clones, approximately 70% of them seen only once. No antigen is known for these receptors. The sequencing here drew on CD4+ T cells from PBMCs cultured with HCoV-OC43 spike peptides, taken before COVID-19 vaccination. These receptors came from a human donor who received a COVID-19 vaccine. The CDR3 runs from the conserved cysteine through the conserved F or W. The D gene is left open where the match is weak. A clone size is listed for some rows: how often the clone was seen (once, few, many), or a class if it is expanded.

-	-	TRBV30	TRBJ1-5	CAWSAPGVPQHF	TGTGCCTGGAGTGCCCCGGGTGTGCCCCAGCATTTT
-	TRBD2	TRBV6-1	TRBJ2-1	CASSGASGRAHNEQFF	TGTGCCAGCAGTGGGGCGAGCGGGAGGGCCCACAATGAGCAGTTCTTC
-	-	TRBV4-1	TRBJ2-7	CASSQDQGLWDEQYF	TGCGCCAGCAGCCAAGATCAGGGCTTGTGGGACGAGCAGTACTTC
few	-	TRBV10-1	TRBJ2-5	CASITSGRETQYF	TGCGCCAGCATCACCTCGGGCAGGGAGACCCAGTACTTC
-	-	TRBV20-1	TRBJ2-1	CSARNGNEQFF	TGCAGTGCTAGGAACGGGAATGAGCAGTTCTTC
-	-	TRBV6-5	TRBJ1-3	CASRNAAFSGNTIYF	TGTGCCAGCAGAAACGCGGCTTTCTCTGGAAACACCATATATTTT
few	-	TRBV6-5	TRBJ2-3	CASSTGTPSTQYF	TGTGCCAGCAGTACAGGGACTCCGAGTACGCAGTATTTT
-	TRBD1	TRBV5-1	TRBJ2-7	CASSLSGTGFSYEQYF	TGCGCCAGCAGCTTATCCGGGACAGGGTTTTCCTACGAGCAGTACTTC
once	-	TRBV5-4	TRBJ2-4	CASSKDALAKNIQYF	TGTGCCAGCAGTAAAGATGCACTAGCCAAAAACATTCAGTACTTC
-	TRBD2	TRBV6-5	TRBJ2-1	CASSSGNTYNEQFF	TGTGCCAGCTCTAGCGGGAATACCTACAATGAGCAGTTCTTC
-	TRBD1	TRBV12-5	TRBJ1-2	CASGSTGAYGYTF	TGTGCTAGTGGTTCGACAGGGGCCTATGGCTACACCTTC
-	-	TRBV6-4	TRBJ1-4	CASFRGEKLFF	TGTGCCAGCTTTAGAGGGGAAAAACTGTTTTTT
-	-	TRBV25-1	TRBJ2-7	CASSEATAPGSHEQYF	TGTGCCAGCAGTGAAGCAACGGCCCCCGGGTCCCACGAGCAGTACTTC
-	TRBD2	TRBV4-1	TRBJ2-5	CASSQLSGGAGETQYF	TGCGCCAGCAGCCAGCTTAGCGGGGGGGCCGGTGAGACCCAGTACTTC
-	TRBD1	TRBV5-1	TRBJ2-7	CASEVGTGAYEQYF	TGCGCCAGCGAGGTTGGGACAGGGGCCTACGAGCAGTACTTC
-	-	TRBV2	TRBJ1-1	CASTQGRRTEAFF	TGTGCCAGCACCCAGGGGAGGAGAACTGAAGCTTTCTTT
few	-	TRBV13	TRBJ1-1	CASSSGRMGTEAFF	TGTGCCAGCAGCTCAGGCCGAATGGGCACTGAAGCTTTCTTT
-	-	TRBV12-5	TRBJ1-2	CASAPDRSYGYTF	TGTGCTAGTGCCCCGGACAGATCCTATGGCTACACCTTC
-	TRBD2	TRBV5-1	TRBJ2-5	CASSLISGGGETQYF	TGCGCCAGCAGCTTGATTAGCGGGGGGGGAGAGACCCAGTACTTC
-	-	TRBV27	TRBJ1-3	CASSPQIGNTIYF	TGTGCCAGCAGTCCGCAAATTGGAAACACCATATATTTT
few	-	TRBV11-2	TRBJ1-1	CASSPSGGPGEAFF	TGTGCCAGCAGCCCAAGTGGCGGACCAGGTGAAGCTTTCTTT
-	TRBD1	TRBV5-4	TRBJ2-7	CASSLTTGKNEQYF	TGTGCCAGCAGCTTGACGACAGGGAAGAACGAGCAGTACTTC
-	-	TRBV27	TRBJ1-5	CASSLTVQYSNQPQHF	TGTGCCAGCAGTTTAACGGTGCAGTATAGCAATCAGCCCCAGCATTTT
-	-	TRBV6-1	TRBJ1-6	CASSEPPSLYSPLHF	TGTGCCAGCAGTGAACCGCCTTCTCTATATTCACCCCTCCACTTT
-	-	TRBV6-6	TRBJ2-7	CASNQGGALYEQYF	TGTGCCAGCAATCAGGGCGGGGCCCTCTACGAGCAGTACTTC